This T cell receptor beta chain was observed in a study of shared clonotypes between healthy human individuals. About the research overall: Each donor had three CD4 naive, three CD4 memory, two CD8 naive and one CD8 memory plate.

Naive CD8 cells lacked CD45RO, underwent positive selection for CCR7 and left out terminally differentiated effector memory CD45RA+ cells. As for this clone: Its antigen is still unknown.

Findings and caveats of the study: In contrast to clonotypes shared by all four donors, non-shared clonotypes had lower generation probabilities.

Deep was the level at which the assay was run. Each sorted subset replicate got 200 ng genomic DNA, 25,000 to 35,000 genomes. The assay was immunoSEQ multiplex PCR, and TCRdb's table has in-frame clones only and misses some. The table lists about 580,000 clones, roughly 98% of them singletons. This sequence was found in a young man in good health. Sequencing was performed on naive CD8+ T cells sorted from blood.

The CDR3 DNA sequence: TGTGCCAGCTCCGGGTCTGGATCCTACGAGCAGTACTTC. Translating it yields CASSGSGSYEQYF. The genes are TRBV6-6 and TRBJ2-7; D gene uncertain. The CDR3 runs 13 residues. The V gene's germline CDR1 is MNHNY and CDR2 SVGAGI (reference sequence). The V end was cut by 8 bases, the J end by 1 base, with 12 bases between.